The 22 T cell receptor beta chains below all came from one sample that was sequenced in a study of cytomegalovirus exposure and HLA in healthy donors. The PCR had 60 Vbeta and 13 Jbeta primers. TCRdb's copy holds only in-frame clones and misses some; the assay was immunoSEQ multiplex PCR. This sample yields 100,000 or so clones, of which around 64% are seen a single time; roughly 2% belongs to the top ten. The sequencing input was PBMCs. The source is a man between 25 and 39 years old in good health and CMV-seronegative.

J is TRBJ2-1 and V is TRBV18; D may be TRBD1 (5 bases). CDR1 and CDR2 (germline): KGHSH, LQKENI. The V and J ends lost 2 bases and 8 bases respectively, with 13 bases between them. This CDR3 has 14 amino acids. The CDR3 sequence is CASSPSTGGDEQFF. CDR3 sequence (DNA): TGTGCCAGCTCACCATCCACAGGTGGGGATGAGCAGTTCTTC.

This chain uses TRBV7-2 with TRBJ1-2; a weak D match, TRBD1 (5 bases). Germline V gene data show CDR1 as SGHTA and CDR2 as FQGNSA. Trimming cost V 1 base and J 4 bases, with 13 bases left between them. This CDR3 comprises 15 residues. CDR3 coding DNA: TGTGCCAGCAGCTTAGTGGCGGGGCTAGGCTATGGCTACACCTTC. Translation gives CASSLVAGLGYGYTF.

J is TRBJ2-5 and V is TRBV25-1; TRBD1 aligns across 7 bases. The J call may not be correct, given that the DNA end is closer to TRBJ2-7. The germline V gene has CDR1 MGHDK and CDR2 SYGVNS. This CDR3 contains 14 residues. DNA for the CDR3: TGTGCCAGCACGGATTCCCGGGACAGAGCCGAGCAGTACTTC. Protein product: CASTDSRDRAEQYF.

The gene calls are TRBV7-2 and TRBJ1-4; D gene unclear. V was trimmed by 3 bases and J by 8 bases, leaving 10 bases between them. This CDR3 contains 13 residues. Looked up from germline, CDR1 is SGHTA and CDR2 is FQGNSA. Here the CDR3 reads CASSLSVREKLFF. CDR3 in DNA: TGTGCCAGCAGCTTGTCCGTGCGAGAAAAACTGTTTTTT. Full variable domain (outside the CDR3, taken from reference TRBV7-2 and TRBJ1-4): GAGVSQSPSNKVTEKGKDVELRCDPISGHTALYWYRQSLGQGLEFLIYFQGNSAPDKSGLPSDRFSAERTGGSVSTLTIQRTQQEDSAVYLCASSLSVREKLFFGSGTQLSVL.

The chain uses TRBV30 and TRBJ2-5, with a tentative D call TRBD2 (6 bases). Germline values: CDR1 GTSNPN, CDR2 SVGIG (reference sequence). This CDR3 comprises 14 residues. The germline V and J ends were trimmed by 0 bases and 4 bases, with 12 bases remaining between them. Written as DNA, the CDR3 is TGTGCCTGGAGTGTCCCTTACGGGGGAGAGACCCAGTACTTC. Its protein product is CAWSVPYGGETQYF.

The gene calls are TRBV5-6 and TRBJ1-6, with TRBD1 identical over 8 bases. Germline-derived CDR1 and CDR2 are SGHDT and YYEEEE. The CDR3 extends over 15 amino acids. The V segment lost 1 base and the J segment 6 bases; nucleotides outside the gene matches: 3. The CDR3 DNA reads as TGTGCCAGCAGCTTGAGGGGACAGGCTAATTCACCCCTCCACTTT. It is translated as CASSLRGQANSPLHF.

A few counts support this clone. V is TRBV27 and J is TRBJ1-3; perhaps TRBD1 as D (5 bases). CDR1 is MNHEY, CDR2 SMNVEV, per germline (reference sequence). The CDR3 extends over 13 amino acids. V shed 9 bases and J shed 1 base, with 10 bases lying between them. The CDR3, as DNA: TGTGCCAGTAAGACAGCATCTGGAAACACCATATATTTT. Its protein product is CASKTASGNTIYF.

The chain links TRBV5-1 to TRBJ1-1; a weak D match, TRBD1 (6 bases). The germline CDR1 and CDR2 sequences are SGHRS and YFSETQ. Between the trimmed V and J ends, which lost 5 bases and 0 bases, there was a span of 11 bases. CDR3 size: 14 residues. Written as DNA, the CDR3 is TGCGCCAGCAGTCGACAGGTGATGAACACTGAAGCTTTCTTT. Its protein is CASSRQVMNTEAFF. Full variable domain (rest looked up from reference TRBV5-1 and TRBJ1-1): KAGVTQTPRYLIKTRGQQVTLSCSPISGHRSVSWYQQTPGQGLQFLFEYFSETQRNKGNFPGRFSGRQFSNSRSEMNVSTLELGDSALYLCASSRQVMNTEAFFGQGTRLTVV.

This clone was seen a single time. This chain links TRBV5-1 with TRBJ1-2; TRBD1 aligns across 8 bases. This CDR3 comprises 16 residues. CDR1 SGHRS and CDR2 YFSETQ come from the germline V gene. The junction had 10 bases not matched to a gene; V was cut back by 4 bases and J by 2 bases. CDR3 nucleotide sequence: TGCGCCAGCAGCGCGGGACAGGACCCGCTGAACTATGGCTACACCTTC. Translated: CASSAGQDPLNYGYTF.

This clone has a handful of counts. The CDR3: CASSFGREGEKLFF. The CDR3 DNA sequence: TGTGCCAGCAGCTTCGGTAGGGAGGGTGAAAAACTGTTTTTT. The rearrangement joins TRBV5-4 to TRBJ1-4; no clear D. Germline V gene data show CDR1 as SGHNT and CDR2 as YYREEE (reference sequence). Trimming took off 2 bases at V and 7 bases at J, with 12 bases between the two ends. The CDR3 is 14 amino acids.

The J gene is TRBJ1-1, the V gene TRBV7-2, with a possible D match to TRBD1 (5 bases). The CDR3 has 15 residues. Germline values: CDR1 SGHTA, CDR2 FQGNSA. V was clipped by 0 bases and J by 4 bases, with 12 bases between them. CDR3 loop: CASSLAFLGGTEAFF. The CDR3 region has the DNA TGTGCCAGCAGCTTAGCTTTTCTGGGGGGCACTGAAGCTTTCTTT.

This clone was seen just once. This chain uses TRBV30 with TRBJ2-7, with 8 bases aligning to TRBD2. Germline CDR1 reads GTSNPN; CDR2 reads SVGIG (reference sequence). The CDR3 has 12 amino acids. Trimming removed 8 bases from V and 7 bases from J; junction bases left unmatched: 10. The CDR3 DNA reads as TGTGCCGAGAGGCGGGAGGAAAGGGAGCAGTACTTC. It yields the protein CAERREEREQYF.

The chain employs TRBV11-2 and TRBJ2-2; D is possibly TRBD2 (6 bases). V lost 1 base to trimming and J lost 5 bases, with 20 bases between them. The CDR3 spans 18 residues. Germline lookup yields CDR1 SGHAT and CDR2 FQNNGV. The CDR3 nucleotides read TGTGCCAGCAGCTTAGGCCACCAGGCGGGGTGGGAGACCGGGGAGCTGTTTTTT. This gives the protein CASSLGHQAGWETGELFF.

V is TRBV29-1 and J is TRBJ2-3, with D unclear. Germline loops: CDR1 SQVTM, CDR2 ANQGSEA. V lost 6 bases, J lost 5 bases, and 15 bases lay in between. This CDR3 has 13 residues. The DNA for the CDR3 is TGCAGCGTCCCGCGTCACCCCCGAGATACGCAGTATTTT. Translated, it gives CSVPRHPRDTQYF.

The chain carries TRBV13 and TRBJ2-1; possible D gene TRBD2, 6 bases. CDR3 length: 18 amino acids. From germline, CDR1 is PRHDT and CDR2 FYEKMQ (reference sequence). With 7 bases removed from V and 3 bases from J, the gap between germline ends came to 25 bases. The CDR3 reads CASNVLGSGDYYYNEQFF. As DNA, the CDR3 is TGTGCCAGCAACGTTCTGGGTAGCGGCGATTACTACTACAATGAGCAGTTCTTC.

The chain combines TRBV5-1 with TRBJ1-4, with D perhaps matching TRBD1 (6 bases). V was pared by 4 bases and J by 0 bases, with 10 bases between. The germline gives CDR1 SGHRS, CDR2 YFSETQ. The CDR3 runs 15 residues. CDR3 sequence reads: CASSLGAATNEKLFF. The DNA for the CDR3 is TGCGCCAGCAGCCTGGGGGCAGCAACTAATGAAAAACTGTTTTTT.

CDR3 region: CASSTGHAGSYNSPLHF. DNA of the CDR3: TGTGCCAGCAGCACGGGACACGCCGGTTCCTATAATTCACCCCTCCACTTT. V gene TRBV5-4 combines with J gene TRBJ1-6; TRBD1 is a possible D gene (6 bases). The V end was cut by 4 bases, the J end by 1 base, with 15 bases between. Per the germline V gene, CDR1 is SGHNT and CDR2 is YYREEE (reference sequence). CDR3 length: 17 amino acids.

This CDR3 is CASSLGSRWGNQPQHF. Written as DNA, the CDR3 is TGTGCCAGCAGCTTAGGGAGCCGGTGGGGCAATCAGCCCCAGCATTTT. The V and J genes are TRBV7-8 and TRBJ1-5, with unresolved D. The CDR3 spans 16 residues. Germline values: CDR1 SGHVS, CDR2 FQNEAQ. Trimming left V 1 base short and J 2 bases short, with 12 bases between.

This clone was seen just once. The V gene is TRBV25-1, the J gene TRBJ2-3; D may be TRBD2 (6 bases). V was shortened by 5 bases and J by 4 bases, with 13 bases between the two germline ends. Germline assignment: CDR1 MGHDK and CDR2 SYGVNS. The CDR3 is 14 amino acids. CDR3 bases: TGTGCCAGCAGTATGGGGGTAGCGGCAGATACGCAGTATTTT. It specifies CASSMGVAADTQYF.

CDR3 protein: CASSSKTPMVTYNSPLHF. Here the CDR3 DNA reads TGTGCCAGCAGTTCTAAGACACCCATGGTGACCTATAATTCACCCCTCCACTTT. J is TRBJ1-6 and V is TRBV27; D is unresolved. Between the trimmed V and J ends, which lost 4 bases and 2 bases, there was a span of 18 bases. Looked up from germline, CDR1 is MNHEY and CDR2 is SMNVEV (reference sequence). The CDR3 is made up of 18 amino acids.

The chain has TRBV6-1 and TRBJ1-2; 8 bases match TRBD1. Trimming removed 0 bases from V and 3 bases from J; junction bases left unmatched: 3. The CDR3 sequence is 15 residues long. CDR1 and CDR2 (germline): MNHNS, SASEGT. CDR3 nucleotides: TGTGCCAGCAGTGAAGCCCCAGGGGGCGACTATGGCTACACCTTC. This translates into CASSEAPGGDYGYTF.

The chain links TRBV27 to TRBJ2-1; D is possibly TRBD2 (5 bases). CDR3 length equals 15 residues. Trimming removed 4 bases from V and 5 bases from J, with 15 bases in between. The germline V gene has CDR1 MNHEY and CDR2 SMNVEV (reference sequence). DNA of the CDR3: TGTGCCAGCAGTTGGGTGACGGGAAGCAACAATGAGCAGTTCTTC. It specifies CASSWVTGSNNEQFF.